The rows below give T cell receptor beta chains drawn from one sample of a study of T cell changes during pregnancy in multiple sclerosis. The table came from immunoSEQ multiplex PCR; TCRdb's copy has only in-frame clones and leaves some out. There are tens of thousands of clones in the sample; nearly 95% occur only once, and about 0.99% lies in the top ten. The sample was peripheral blood, taken in the second trimester of pregnancy. These receptors originate from a female donor in good health, enrolled as a control in a pregnancy study. Each CDR3 is given with its conserved first and last residue. The D gene is left open where the match is weak. The size of a clone is reported for some rows only, either as once, few or many, or as a class for expanded clones.

>TRBJ2-7|NA|12|TRBV2|NA
CASFGRDYEQYF
TGTGCCAGCTTTGGCAGGGACTACGAGCAGTACTTC
>TRBJ2-7|NA|14|TRBV28|NA
CASIDSVLPYEQYF
TGTGCCAGCATTGATTCGGTTCTCCCCTACGAGCAGTACTTC
>TRBJ1-2|NA|15|TRBV4-2|TRBD1
CASSPGTGVGYGYTF
TGTGCCAGCAGCCCAGGGACAGGGGTAGGGTATGGCTACACCTTC
>TRBJ2-3|NA|17|TRBV28|TRBD2
CASSPASGKGIRGTQYF
TGTGCCAGCAGTCCGGCTAGCGGGAAGGGGATCCGAGGTACGCAGTATTTT
>TRBJ1-4|NA|17|TRBV11-2|TRBD1
CASSLYSGTGEEEKLFF
TGTGCCAGCAGCTTATATTCCGGGACAGGGGAGGAAGAAAAACTGTTTTTT
>TRBJ2-1|NA|16|TRBV6-5|TRBD1
CASSSPAGTGHNEQFF
TGTGCCAGCAGTTCCCCCGCCGGGACAGGGCACAATGAGCAGTTCTTC
>TRBJ1-1|NA|13|TRBV6-5|NA
CASSYAAGTEAFF
TGTGCCAGCAGTTACGCGGCGGGCACTGAAGCTTTCTTT
>TRBJ2-7|NA|14|TRBV6-5|TRBD1
CASRTPGQTYEQYF
TGTGCCAGCAGAACCCCGGGACAGACCTACGAGCAGTACTTC
>TRBJ2-3|NA|13|TRBV27|TRBD1
CASMERGLYTQYF
TGTGCCAGCATGGAAAGGGGGCTTTATACGCAGTATTTT
>TRBJ2-1|NA|12|TRBV6-5|NA
CASKPYYNEQFF
TGTGCCAGCAAACCCTACTACAATGAGCAGTTCTTC
>TRBJ1-2|NA|15|TRBV14|NA
CASSPWAGSLIGYTF
TGTGCCAGCAGCCCGTGGGCCGGGAGCTTAATCGGCTACACCTTC
>TRBJ2-2|NA|13|TRBV5-1|NA
CASSLQGTGELFF
TGCGCCAGCAGCTTACAGGGCACCGGGGAGCTGTTTTTT
>TRBJ2-7|NA|13|TRBV7-6|TRBD1
CASSSDRVGEQYF
TGTGCCAGCAGTTCCGACAGGGTTGGCGAGCAGTACTTC
>TRBJ1-1|NA|15|TRBV5-1|TRBD1
CASSGKTGAHNEAFF
TGCGCCAGCAGCGGAAAGACAGGGGCCCACAATGAAGCTTTCTTT
>TRBJ1-1|NA|15|TRBV4-1|NA
CASSPPMAGDTEAFF
TGCGCCAGCAGCCCACCCATGGCAGGGGACACTGAAGCTTTCTTT
>TRBJ2-2|NA|17|TRBV5-4|NA
CASSFRQGFSNTGELFF
TGTGCCAGCAGCTTCCGGCAGGGCTTTTCGAACACCGGGGAGCTGTTTTTT
>TRBJ2-3|NA|15|TRBV2|TRBD1
CASTEPDRGRNTQYF
TGTGCCAGCACTGAACCCGACAGGGGGCGGAATACGCAGTATTTT
>TRBJ2-2|NA|16|TRBV4-2|NA
CASSQDPGGRTGELFF
TGTGCCAGCAGCCAAGATCCCGGGGGACGAACCGGGGAGCTGTTTTTT
>TRBJ1-5|NA|14|TRBV6-1|TRBD1
CASSQGTGSQPQHF
TGTGCCAGCAGTCAGGGGACAGGGAGTCAGCCCCAGCATTTT
>TRBJ2-7|NA|14|TRBV6-5|TRBD2
CASSYSGNGYEQYF
TGTGCCAGCAGTTATAGCGGGAACGGGTACGAGCAGTACTTC
>TRBJ2-1|NA|15|TRBV27|NA
CASSFRLAFYNEQFF
TGTGCCAGCAGTTTTCGGCTAGCGTTCTACAATGAGCAGTTCTTC
>TRBJ1-4|NA|17|TRBV5-1|TRBD1
CASSSGTGAATNEKLFF
TGCGCCAGCAGCTCCGGGACAGGGGCTGCAACTAATGAAAAACTGTTTTTT
>TRBJ1-3|NA|17|TRBV2|TRBD1
CASRRTGQMESGNTIYF
TGTGCCAGCAGGAGGACAGGGCAAATGGAATCTGGAAACACCATATATTTT
>TRBJ2-2|NA|15|TRBV19|NA
CASSTIAEGAGELFF
TGTGCCAGTAGTACAATAGCCGAGGGGGCCGGGGAGCTGTTTTTT
>TRBJ2-3|NA|17|TRBV5-1|NA
CASSLVGATPRTDTQYF
TGCGCCAGCAGCTTGGTTGGGGCCACGCCACGCACAGATACGCAGTATTTT
>TRBJ2-3|NA|14|TRBV27|TRBD2
CASSSQWGGDTQYF
TGTGCCAGCAGTTCTCAGTGGGGAGGGGATACGCAGTATTTT
>TRBJ1-1|NA|14|TRBV18|NA
CASSLTEKDTEAFF
TGTGCCAGCTCCCTCACAGAGAAGGATACTGAAGCTTTCTTT
>TRBJ1-5|NA|18|TRBV19|TRBD1
CASSFPTGQGFGNQPQHF
TGTGCCAGTAGTTTCCCCACGGGACAGGGTTTTGGCAATCAGCCCCAGCATTTT
>TRBJ1-2|once|18|TRBV23-1|TRBD1
CANSRAFRGQDPLYGYTF
TGCGCCAACTCTAGGGCGTTCCGGGGACAGGATCCTCTCTATGGCTACACCTTC
>TRBJ2-3|NA|17|TRBV18|NA
CASSPYERRASTDTQYF
TGTGCCAGCTCACCATATGAGAGGCGAGCTAGCACAGATACGCAGTATTTT
>TRBJ2-2|few|13|TRBV6-1|NA
CASSDRDTGELFF
TGTGCCAGCAGTGACAGGGACACCGGGGAGCTGTTTTTT
>TRBJ2-7|once|19|TRBV4-1|TRBD2
CASSHLSYQSGAGGLEQYF
TGCGCCAGCAGCCATCTCTCGTACCAAAGTGGGGCGGGAGGGCTTGAGCAGTACTTC
>TRBJ2-1|once|17|TRBV15|TRBD2
CATSSDPGLAGMNEQFF
TGTGCCACCAGCAGCGATCCGGGACTAGCGGGAATGAATGAGCAGTTCTTC
>TRBJ2-5|NA|14|TRBV5-1|NA
CASSYSGVGETQYF
TGCGCCAGCAGCTATTCAGGGGTGGGCGAGACCCAGTACTTC
>TRBJ1-1|NA|12|TRBV28|NA
CASSLPGAEAFF
TGTGCCAGCAGTTTACCGGGGGCTGAAGCTTTCTTT
>TRBJ2-7|NA|15|TRBV7-2|TRBD2
CASSASGSWAYEQYF
TGTGCCAGCAGCGCTAGCGGGAGCTGGGCCTACGAGCAGTACTTC
>TRBJ2-7|NA|13|TRBV7-2|NA
CASSSNRAYEQYF
TGTGCCAGCAGCTCCAATCGGGCCTACGAGCAGTACTTC
>TRBJ2-7|NA|15|TRBV30|TRBD2
CAWGGASGRAYEQYF
TGTGCCTGGGGGGGGGCTAGCGGGAGGGCCTACGAGCAGTACTTC
>TRBJ2-7|once|14|TRBV11-2|TRBD1
CASSPTGVEGEQYF
TGTGCCAGCAGCCCGACAGGGGTAGAGGGCGAGCAGTACTTC
>TRBJ2-2|NA|15|TRBV4-2|NA
CASSQGSGNTGELFF
TGTGCCAGCAGCCAGGGTAGCGGTAACACCGGGGAGCTGTTTTTT
>TRBJ1-5|few|14|TRBV30|NA
CAWSRAGGNQPQHF
TGTGCCTGGAGTAGGGCAGGGGGCAATCAGCCCCAGCATTTT
>TRBJ1-3|NA|14|TRBV2|NA
CASRPGHNGNTIYF
TGTGCCAGCAGGCCGGGACACAATGGAAACACCATATATTTT
>TRBJ2-7|NA|13|TRBV4-1|NA
CASSHPLSYEQYF
TGCGCCAGCAGCCACCCTCTCTCCTACGAGCAGTACTTC
>TRBJ2-7|NA|16|TRBV5-6|TRBD2
CASSLARRTSGYEQYF
TGTGCCAGCAGCTTGGCCCGCCGGACTAGCGGCTACGAGCAGTACTTC
>TRBJ2-3|NA|12|TRBV11-3|NA
CASSLQTDTQYF
TGTGCCAGCAGCCTCCAGACAGATACGCAGTATTTT
>TRBJ1-4|once|15|TRBV12-1|NA
CASSPGNIIHEKLFF
TGTGCCAGCAGCCCCGGGAACATTATACATGAAAAACTGTTTTTT
>TRBJ1-1|NA|14|TRBV5-1|TRBD1
CASRQDRVSGEAFF
TGCGCCAGCAGACAAGACAGGGTATCGGGAGAAGCTTTCTTT
>TRBJ1-2|NA|13|TRBV2|NA
CAGSRGGNYGYTF
TGTGCCGGCAGCAGGGGCGGAAACTATGGCTACACCTTC
>TRBJ1-1|once|13|TRBV25-1|TRBD1
CASSPTGVTEAFF
TGTGCCAGCAGTCCCACAGGGGTCACTGAAGCTTTCTTT
>TRBJ1-4|NA|14|TRBV27|NA
CASSFAGTNEKLFF
TGTGCCAGCAGTTTCGCGGGTACTAATGAAAAACTGTTTTTT
>TRBJ1-2|NA|13|TRBV6-5|NA
CASSYRGLRGYTF
TGTGCCAGCAGTTATAGGGGGTTACGGGGCTACACCTTC